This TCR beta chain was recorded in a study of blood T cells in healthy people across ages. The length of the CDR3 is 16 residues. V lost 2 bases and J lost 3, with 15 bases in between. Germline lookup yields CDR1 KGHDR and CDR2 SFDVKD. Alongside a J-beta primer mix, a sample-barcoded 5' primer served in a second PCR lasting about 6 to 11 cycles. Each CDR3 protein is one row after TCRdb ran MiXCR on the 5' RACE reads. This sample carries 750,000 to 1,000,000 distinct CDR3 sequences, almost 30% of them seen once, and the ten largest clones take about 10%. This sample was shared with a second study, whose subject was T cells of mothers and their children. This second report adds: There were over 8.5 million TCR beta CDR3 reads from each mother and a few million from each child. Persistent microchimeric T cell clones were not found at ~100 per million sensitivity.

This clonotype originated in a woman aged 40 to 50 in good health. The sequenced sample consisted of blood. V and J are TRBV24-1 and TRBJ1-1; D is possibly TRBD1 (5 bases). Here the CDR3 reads CATSDSQGGPHTEAFF. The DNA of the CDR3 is TGTGCCACCAGTGATTCCCAGGGAGGGCCCCACACTGAAGCTTTCTTT.